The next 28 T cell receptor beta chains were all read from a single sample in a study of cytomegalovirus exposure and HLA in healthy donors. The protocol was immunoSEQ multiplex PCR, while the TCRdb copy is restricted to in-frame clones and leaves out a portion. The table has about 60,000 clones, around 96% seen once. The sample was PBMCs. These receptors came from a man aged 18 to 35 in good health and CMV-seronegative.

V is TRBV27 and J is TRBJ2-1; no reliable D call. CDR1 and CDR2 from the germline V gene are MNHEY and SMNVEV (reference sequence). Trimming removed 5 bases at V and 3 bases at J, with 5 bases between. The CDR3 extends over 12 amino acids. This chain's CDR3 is CASSGSYNEQFF. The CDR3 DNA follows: TGTGCCAGCAGTGGCAGCTACAATGAGCAGTTCTTC.

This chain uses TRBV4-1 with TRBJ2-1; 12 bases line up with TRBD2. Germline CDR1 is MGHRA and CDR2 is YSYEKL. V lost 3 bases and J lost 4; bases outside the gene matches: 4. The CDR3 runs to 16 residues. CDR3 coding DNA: TGCGCCAGCAGCCATATACTAGCGGGAGGATACAATGAGCAGTTCTTC. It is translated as CASSHILAGGYNEQFF.

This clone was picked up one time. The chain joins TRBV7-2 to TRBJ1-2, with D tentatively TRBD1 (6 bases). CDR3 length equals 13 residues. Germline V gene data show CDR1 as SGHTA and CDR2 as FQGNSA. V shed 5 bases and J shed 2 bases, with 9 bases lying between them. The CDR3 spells CASSNDRNYGYTF. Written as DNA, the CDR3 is TGTGCCAGCAGCAACGACAGGAACTATGGCTACACCTTC.

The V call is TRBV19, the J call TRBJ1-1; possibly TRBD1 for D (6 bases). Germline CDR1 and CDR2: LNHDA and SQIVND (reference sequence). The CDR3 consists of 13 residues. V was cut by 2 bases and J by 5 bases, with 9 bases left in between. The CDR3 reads CASSINRETEAFF. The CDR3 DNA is TGTGCCAGTAGTATAAACAGGGAGACTGAAGCTTTCTTT.

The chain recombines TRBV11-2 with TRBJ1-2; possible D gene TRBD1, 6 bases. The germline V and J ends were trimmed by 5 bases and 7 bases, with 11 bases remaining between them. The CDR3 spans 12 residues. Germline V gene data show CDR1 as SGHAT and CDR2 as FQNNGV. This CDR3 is CASSIQGAGYTF. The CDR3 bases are TGTGCCAGCAGCATACAGGGAGCTGGCTACACCTTC.

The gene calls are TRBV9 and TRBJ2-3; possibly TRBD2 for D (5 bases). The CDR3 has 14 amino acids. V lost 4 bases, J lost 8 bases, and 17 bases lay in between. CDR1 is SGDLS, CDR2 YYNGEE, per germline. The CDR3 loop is CASSTDLGEGTQYF. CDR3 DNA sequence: TGTGCCAGCAGCACGGACTTGGGAGAGGGTACGCAGTATTTT.

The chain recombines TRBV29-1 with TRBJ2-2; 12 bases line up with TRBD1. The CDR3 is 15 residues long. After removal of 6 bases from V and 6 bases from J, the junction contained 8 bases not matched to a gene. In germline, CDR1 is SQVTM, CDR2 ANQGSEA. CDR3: CSVTGTGGASGELFF. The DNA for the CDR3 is TGCAGCGTCACCGGGACAGGGGGCGCGTCCGGGGAGCTGTTTTTT.

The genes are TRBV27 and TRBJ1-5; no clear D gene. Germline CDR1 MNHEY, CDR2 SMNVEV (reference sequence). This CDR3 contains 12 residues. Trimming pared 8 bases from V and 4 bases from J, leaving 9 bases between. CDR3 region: CASGKPNQPQHF. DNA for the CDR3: TGTGCCAGCGGTAAGCCAAATCAGCCCCAGCATTTT.

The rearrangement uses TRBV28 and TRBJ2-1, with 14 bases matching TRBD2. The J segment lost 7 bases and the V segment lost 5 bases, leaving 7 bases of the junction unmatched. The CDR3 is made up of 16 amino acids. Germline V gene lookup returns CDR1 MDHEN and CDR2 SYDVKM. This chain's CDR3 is CASSRYGTSGSNEQFF. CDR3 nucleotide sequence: TGTGCCAGCAGTCGCTACGGGACTAGCGGGAGTAATGAGCAGTTCTTC.

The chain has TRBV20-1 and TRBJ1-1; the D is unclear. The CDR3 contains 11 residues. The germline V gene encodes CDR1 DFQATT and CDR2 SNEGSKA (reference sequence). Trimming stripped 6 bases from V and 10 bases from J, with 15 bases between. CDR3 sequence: CSAGGPRRAFF. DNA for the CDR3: TGCAGTGCAGGAGGACCTCGACGAGCTTTCTTT.

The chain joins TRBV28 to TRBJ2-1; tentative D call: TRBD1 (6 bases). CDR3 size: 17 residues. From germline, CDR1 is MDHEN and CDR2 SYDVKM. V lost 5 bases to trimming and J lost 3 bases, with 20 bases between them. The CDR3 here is CASSGPWGRSSYNEQFF. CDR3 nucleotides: TGTGCCAGCAGTGGCCCCTGGGGGCGGAGTAGCTACAATGAGCAGTTCTTC.

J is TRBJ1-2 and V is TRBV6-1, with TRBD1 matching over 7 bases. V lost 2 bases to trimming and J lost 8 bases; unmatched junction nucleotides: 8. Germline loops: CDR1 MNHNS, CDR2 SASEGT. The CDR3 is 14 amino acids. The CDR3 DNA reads TGTGCCAGCAGTGAACAAAGACAGGGCCGGGGCTACACCTTC. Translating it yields CASSEQRQGRGYTF.

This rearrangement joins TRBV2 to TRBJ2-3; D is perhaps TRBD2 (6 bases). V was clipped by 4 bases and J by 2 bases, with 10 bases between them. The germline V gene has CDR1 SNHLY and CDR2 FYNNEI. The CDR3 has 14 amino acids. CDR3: CASSGEAVTDTQYF. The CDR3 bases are TGTGCCAGCAGTGGGGAGGCAGTCACAGATACGCAGTATTTT. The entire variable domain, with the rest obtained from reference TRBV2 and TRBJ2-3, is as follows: EPEVTQTPSHQVTQMGQEVILRCVPISNHLYFYWYRQILGQKVEFLVSFYNNEISEKSEIFDDQFSVERPDGSNFTLKIRSTKLEDSAMYFCASSGEAVTDTQYFGPGTRLTVL.

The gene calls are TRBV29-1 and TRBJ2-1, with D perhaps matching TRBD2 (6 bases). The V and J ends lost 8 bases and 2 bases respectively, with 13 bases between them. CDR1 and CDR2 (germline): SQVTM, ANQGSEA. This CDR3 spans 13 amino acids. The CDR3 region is CSLGLRTYNEQFF. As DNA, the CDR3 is TGCAGCCTGGGACTGAGGACCTACAATGAGCAGTTCTTC.

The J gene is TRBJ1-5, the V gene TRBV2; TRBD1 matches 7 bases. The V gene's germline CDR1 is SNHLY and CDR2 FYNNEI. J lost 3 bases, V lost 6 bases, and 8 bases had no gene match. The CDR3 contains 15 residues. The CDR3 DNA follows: TGTGCCAGCAGCGACATTACAGGGGCCAATCAGCCCCAGCATTTT. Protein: CASSDITGANQPQHF. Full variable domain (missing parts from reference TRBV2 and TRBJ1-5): EPEVTQTPSHQVTQMGQEVILRCVPISNHLYFYWYRQILGQKVEFLVSFYNNEISEKSEIFDDQFSVERPDGSNFTLKIRSTKLEDSAMYFCASSDITGANQPQHFGDGTRLSIL.

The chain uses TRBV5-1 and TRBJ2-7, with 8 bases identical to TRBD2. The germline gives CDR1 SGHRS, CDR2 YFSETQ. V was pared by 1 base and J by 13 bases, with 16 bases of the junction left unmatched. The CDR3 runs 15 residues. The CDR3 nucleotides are TGCGCCAGCAGCTTGAACCCTGAGGGGCTAAGCGGGAGATACTTC. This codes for CASSLNPEGLSGRYF.

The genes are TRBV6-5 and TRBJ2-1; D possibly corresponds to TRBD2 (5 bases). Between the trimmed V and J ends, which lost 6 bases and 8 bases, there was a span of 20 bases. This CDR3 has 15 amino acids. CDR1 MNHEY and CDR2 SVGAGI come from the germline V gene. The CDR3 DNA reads TGTGCCAGCAGCCCCGGGATACGACGTTGGCATGAGCAGTTCTTC. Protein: CASSPGIRRWHEQFF.

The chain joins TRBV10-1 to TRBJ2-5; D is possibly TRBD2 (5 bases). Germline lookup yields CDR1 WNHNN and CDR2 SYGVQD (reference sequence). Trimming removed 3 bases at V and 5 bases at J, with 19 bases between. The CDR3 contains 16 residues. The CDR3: CASSETRRGVMETQYF. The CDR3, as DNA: TGCGCCAGCAGTGAAACACGTCGGGGAGTAATGGAGACCCAGTACTTC.

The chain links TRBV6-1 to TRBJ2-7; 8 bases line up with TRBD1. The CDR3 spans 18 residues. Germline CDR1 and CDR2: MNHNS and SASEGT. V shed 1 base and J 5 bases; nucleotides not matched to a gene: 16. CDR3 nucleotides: TGTGCCAGCAGTGAAGTCTTGGGCTGGGGACAGGCAGACCACGAGCAGTACTTC. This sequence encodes CASSEVLGWGQADHEQYF.

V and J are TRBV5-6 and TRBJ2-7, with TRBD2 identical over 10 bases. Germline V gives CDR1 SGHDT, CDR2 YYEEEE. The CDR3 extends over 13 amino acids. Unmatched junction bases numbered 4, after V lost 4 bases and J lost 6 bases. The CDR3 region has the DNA TGTGCCAGCAGCACGGTAGCGGGAGGCGAGCAGTACTTC. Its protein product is CASSTVAGGEQYF.

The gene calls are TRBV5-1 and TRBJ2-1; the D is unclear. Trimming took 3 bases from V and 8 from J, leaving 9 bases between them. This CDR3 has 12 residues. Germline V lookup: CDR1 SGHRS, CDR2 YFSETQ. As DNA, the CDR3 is TGCGCCAGCAGCTCCCTAGTCGATGAGCAGTTCTTC. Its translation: CASSSLVDEQFF.

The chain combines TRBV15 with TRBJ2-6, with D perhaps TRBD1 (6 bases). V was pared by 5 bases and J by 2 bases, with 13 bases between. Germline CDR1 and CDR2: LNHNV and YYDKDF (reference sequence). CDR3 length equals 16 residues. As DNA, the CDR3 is TGTGCCACCAGCGGGGGCCATACGGCTGGGGCCAACGTCCTGACTTTC. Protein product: CATSGGHTAGANVLTF.

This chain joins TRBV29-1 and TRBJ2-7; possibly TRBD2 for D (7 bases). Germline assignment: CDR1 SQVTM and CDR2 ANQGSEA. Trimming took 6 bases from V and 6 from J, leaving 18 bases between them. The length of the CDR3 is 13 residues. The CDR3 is CSVRGREGSEQYF. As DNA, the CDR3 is TGCAGCGTCAGGGGCAGGGAGGGGTCCGAGCAGTACTTC.

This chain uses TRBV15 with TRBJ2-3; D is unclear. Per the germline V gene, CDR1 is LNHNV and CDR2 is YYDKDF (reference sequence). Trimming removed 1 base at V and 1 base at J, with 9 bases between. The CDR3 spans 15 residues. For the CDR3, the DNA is TGTGCCACCAGCAGAGTGGTGCAGGGCACAGATACGCAGTATTTT. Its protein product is CATSRVVQGTDTQYF.

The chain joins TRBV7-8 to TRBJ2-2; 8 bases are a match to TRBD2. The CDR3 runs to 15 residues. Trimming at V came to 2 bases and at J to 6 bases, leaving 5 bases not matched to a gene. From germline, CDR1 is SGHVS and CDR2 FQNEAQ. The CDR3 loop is CASSLKRERAGELFF. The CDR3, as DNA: TGTGCCAGCAGCTTAAAGCGGGAGAGGGCCGGGGAGCTGTTTTTT. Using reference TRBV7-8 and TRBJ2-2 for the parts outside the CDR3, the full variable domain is GAGVSQSPRYKVAKRGQDVALRCDPISGHVSLFWYQQALGQGPEFLTYFQNEAQLDKSGLPSDRFFAERPEGSVSTLKIQRTQQEDSAVYLCASSLKRERAGELFFGEGSRLTVL.

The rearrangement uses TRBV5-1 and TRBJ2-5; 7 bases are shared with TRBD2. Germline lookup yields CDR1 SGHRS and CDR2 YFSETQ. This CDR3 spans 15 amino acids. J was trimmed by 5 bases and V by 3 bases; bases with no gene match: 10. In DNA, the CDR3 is TGCGCCAGCAGCTCAGGACTGGGAGCGGGGGAGACCCAGTACTTC. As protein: CASSSGLGAGETQYF. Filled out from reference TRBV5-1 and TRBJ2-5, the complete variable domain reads KAGVTQTPRYLIKTRGQQVTLSCSPISGHRSVSWYQQTPGQGLQFLFEYFSETQRNKGNFPGRFSGRQFSNSRSEMNVSTLELGDSALYLCASSSGLGAGETQYFGPGTRLLVL.

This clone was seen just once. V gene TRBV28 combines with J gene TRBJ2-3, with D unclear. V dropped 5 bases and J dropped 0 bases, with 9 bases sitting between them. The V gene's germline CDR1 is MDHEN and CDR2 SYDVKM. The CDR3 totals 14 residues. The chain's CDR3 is CASSRSTSTDTQYF. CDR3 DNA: TGTGCCAGCAGTCGTAGCACTAGCACAGATACGCAGTATTTT.

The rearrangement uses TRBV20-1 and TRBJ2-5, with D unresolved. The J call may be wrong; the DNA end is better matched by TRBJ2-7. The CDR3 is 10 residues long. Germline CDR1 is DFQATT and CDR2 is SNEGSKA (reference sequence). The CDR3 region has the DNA TGCAGTGCCATCAACTACGAGCAGTACTTC. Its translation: CSAINYEQYF.